This is a list of T cell receptor beta chains from one sample in a study of Graves' ophthalmopathy and Graves' hyperthyroidism. TCRdb re-called the multiplex PCR reads with MiXCR, one entry per CDR3 protein. The data contain hundreds of thousands of distinct CDR3 sequences, 22% of them seen just once; the ten biggest clones take up approximately 6.5%. The specimen sequenced was peripheral blood. The receptors stem from a woman under 30 with stable Graves' hyperthyroidism. Some clones in this sample may be carry-over from other donors' samples. The CDR3 runs from the conserved cysteine through the conserved F or W. A D gene is named only where the DNA matches it firmly. Clone size is shown for a subset of rows, as once, few, many or a class of expanded clone.

TRBV19	-	TRBJ1-6	-	TGTGCCAGTAGCCGGGACCCACTCAATTCACCCCTCCACTTT	CASSRDPLNSPLHF
TRBV6-1	few	TRBJ1-2	-	TGTGCCAGCAGTGATTCGGGTGTTTATGGCTACACCTTC	CASSDSGVYGYTF
TRBV7-2	many	TRBJ1-2	-	TGTGCCAGCAGCTTGCGACAGGTGACTAACTATGGCTACACCTTC	CASSLRQVTNYGYTF
TRBV12-3/TRBV12-4	many	TRBJ1-3	-	TGTGCCAGCAGTTTAAGATTCTCTGGAAACACCATATATTTT	CASSLRFSGNTIYF
TRBV7-9	many	TRBJ2-7	-	TGTGCCAGCAGCTTAGCTGGGGACCTCTTCTACGAGCAGTACTTC	CASSLAGDLFYEQYF
TRBV20-1	few	TRBJ1-6	-	TGCAGTGCTAGGGACATTCAGTATTCACCCCTCCACTTT	CSARDIQYSPLHF
TRBV27	many	TRBJ2-7	TRBD1	TGTGCCAGCAGTTTAGTGGGACAGGTGTCCTCCGAGCAGTACTTC	CASSLVGQVSSEQYF
TRBV11-2	many	TRBJ2-7	-	TGTGCCAGCAGCCCAGTCGCTTCCTACGAGCAGTACTTC	CASSPVASYEQYF
TRBV7-2	-	TRBJ2-5	-	TGTGCCAGCAGCTCAGACCCGACCCCAACCACCCAGTACTTC	CASSSDPTPTTQYF
TRBV5-1	many	TRBJ2-7	-	TGTGCCAGCAGCTTAGAGGGCTCCTACGAGCAGTACTTC	CASSLEGSYEQYF
TRBV20-1	many	TRBJ1-1	-	TGCAGTGCCCCCACCTTAAAGGCTGAAGCTTTCTTT	CSAPTLKAEAFF
TRBV6-5	few	TRBJ1-5	-	TGTGCCAGCAGTTTTACCAGGGGCGGCATCAATCAGCCCCAGCATTTT	CASSFTRGGINQPQHF
TRBV12-3/TRBV12-4	-	TRBJ2-7	-	TGTGCCAGCAGCCTCCGGAGGACTAACTACGAGCAGTACTTC	CASSLRRTNYEQYF
TRBV19	many	TRBJ2-6	-	TGTGCCAGTACCCACCTGATAAGCTCTGGGGCCAACGTCCTGACTTTC	CASTHLISSGANVLTF
TRBV20-1	many	TRBJ2-5	TRBD1	TGCAGTGCTATCCGGGACAGGCAAGAGACCCAGTACTTC	CSAIRDRQETQYF
TRBV19	-	TRBJ2-7	-	TGTGCCAGTGCCGACTCCTACGAGCAGTACTTC	CASADSYEQYF
TRBV29-1	many	TRBJ2-5	-	TGCAGCGTTGGAGGGACGAGTGAGACCCAGTACTTC	CSVGGTSETQYF
TRBV5-1	many	TRBJ1-5	TRBD1	TGCGCCAGCAGCCAGGGGACAGGGGGTGGTGATCAGCCCCAGCATTTT	CASSQGTGGGDQPQHF
TRBV4-2	many	TRBJ2-7	TRBD2	TGTGCCAGCAGCCAAGATCTGCTAGCGGGAAGGTACGAGCAGTACTTC	CASSQDLLAGRYEQYF
TRBV5-1	many	TRBJ1-1	-	TGCGCCAGCAGCTTGGGGTCCACCGACACTGAAGCTTTCTTT	CASSLGSTDTEAFF
TRBV6-1	few	TRBJ1-5	TRBD1	TGTGCCAGCAGTGAACCCACGACAGGGTATCAGCCCCAGCATTTT	CASSEPTTGYQPQHF
TRBV6-5	-	TRBJ2-2	-	TGTGCCAGCAGTTACTCACATTCGCGGGTAAACACCGGGGAGCTGTTTTTT	CASSYSHSRVNTGELFF
TRBV4-2	many	TRBJ2-7	TRBD2	TGTGCCAGCAGCACGGAACCGGGACTAGCGGGAGGCGCCTCCTACGAGCAGTACTTC	CASSTEPGLAGGASYEQYF
TRBV6-5	many	TRBJ1-5	-	TGTGCCACCCTAGTGGGGAGCAATCAGCCCCAGCATTTT	CATLVGSNQPQHF
TRBV5-1	many	TRBJ2-7	-	TGCGCCAGCAGCTTGCGGGGTTTAGGGACTGGATCCTACGAGCAGTACTTC	CASSLRGLGTGSYEQYF
TRBV28	-	TRBJ1-5	-	TGTGCCAGCAGTTTATTGGTGGGCCGTAGCAATCAGCCCCAGCATTTT	CASSLLVGRSNQPQHF
TRBV12-3/TRBV12-4	once	TRBJ2-2	-	TGTGCCAGCAGTTTAAGGCTCCGGCGCGGCACCGGGGAGCTGTTTTTT	CASSLRLRRGTGELFF